Described below is a single TCR beta chain sequence and its context. No cognate antigen has been identified for it. The record has no base qualities; no much larger clone is one base away. The data belong to a study of shared clonotypes between healthy human individuals (dated by TCRdb to 2020 to 2021). Describing the broader study: A few men and two women, aged 18 to 49 years, made up the cohort. For each donor, CD4 naive and CD4 memory were each given three plates, CD8 naive was given two plates, and CD8 memory was given one plate. To increase sequencing depth and limit assay-specific biases, TCR repertoire library preparation and sequencing were carried out by different laboratories using diverse techniques. Each donor's leukapheresis produced roughly between about 0.8 and 8.9 billion PBMCs. To estimate repertoire size and how much clonotypes are shared between individuals, the study performed deep sequencing of blood TCR repertoires from about five healthy adults. The paper as a whole reports these results and caveats: Only blood was sampled, and tissue TCR repertoires likely differ from those in blood. Even with the large sequencing depth, rarefaction of the sorted-subset datasets indicated that sequencing was incomplete. The small number of donors limited the genetic and exposure-history diversity represented. Based on pairwise subsampling, the degree of clonotype sharing among donors was expected to be affected by sequencing depth. Higher generation probabilities were observed for clonotypes shared by all four sorted-subset donors than for non-shared clonotypes. Estimated clonotype richness was generally larger for naive than for memory subsets. Roughly 5% of naive CD4, 3.5% of naive CD8, around 2.3% of memory CD4, and around 0.42% of memory CD8 clonotypes were shared across a few donors.

The donors were healthy, HIV-negative adults who had no recently reported acute infections or vaccinations. All donors were Caucasian adults living in Nashville, Tennessee, USA. CD4+ T cells were enriched through magnetic negative selection, after which naive cells were positively selected on CD45RA and the remaining negative fraction served as the memory subset. After blood collection by leukapheresis, PBMCs were isolated using Ficoll-Histopaque density gradient centrifugation and then cryopreserved in the vapor phase of liquid nitrogen. Purity and quantity of every magnetically sorted T cell population were checked by analytical flow cytometry. Each sorted fraction had its genomic DNA isolated and then quantified by UV absorbance on a Nanodrop 2000c. Using the deep immunoSEQ assay, multiplex PCR amplified TCR CDR3 regions from genomic DNA. Extracted genomic DNA from each cell subset was spread evenly across all wells of several immunoSEQ 96-well plates, with each plate serving as a replicate. For sorted subsets, each replicate PCR was loaded with roughly 0.2 ug genomic DNA, equivalent to 25,000 to 35,000 T cell genomes. The purified libraries were quantified using a Qubit 3.0 fluorometer, sized with a Bioanalyzer 2100, and then quantified again using the KAPA Library Quantification kit. Each immunoSEQ 96-well plate was sequenced on its own single-read 150-cycle Illumina NextSeq 550 flow cell. The authors' analysis ran thus. Because the immunoSEQ output included only junctional sequences and no quality scores, the filtering could not be the same as the filtering used for full-length reads. To assign V/J genes and CDR3, sequences were annotated against IMGT germline references using PyIR, a Python wrapper for IgBLAST v1.9. Reads were removed for weak V/J assignments (E-value above 1e-6), missing CDR3, stop codons, out-of-frame junctions, or ambiguous translated residues. A V3J clonotype was defined by an identical inferred V gene, J gene, and CDR3 amino acid sequence. Percentage overlap between repertoires was computed as shared unique clonotypes divided by the size of the smaller repertoire. Richness of each repertoire was evaluated using RTK rarefaction, the Chao1 estimator, and Recon v2.1 estimates of unobserved clonotypes. OLGA was used to compute generation probabilities for all TCRbeta clonotypes that the gDNA method yielded from a few donors. TCRdb's version of the immuneACCESS table is confined to in-frame rearrangements and falls short of the full clone set. An unresolved V gene accounts for under half of the shortfall where checked; the remainder is of unknown origin. Clone size and the V and J calls come from that table; the DNA yielded D and trimming. The sample records some 1.1 million clones, approximately 80% of which are singletons. The ten largest clones take up roughly 0.9% of the sample.

V drops 7 bases and J drops 6 bases, leaving 9 bases in between. The germline V gene provides CDR1 MDHEN and CDR2 SYDVKM. The CDR3 starts with the cysteine, ends with the phenylalanine, and has 12 residues. Only the CDR3 portion is preserved as DNA: 36 bases, with reading frame beginning at the first base. Sample: memory CD4+ T cells from PBMCs. The meaning of the sample's cell subset or site label: CD45RA-negative fraction. The chain is assembled from TRBV28 and TRBJ2-2; no D gene call is confident. The sequence was collected from a man younger than 35 in good health. Some clones in this sample may be carry-over from other donors' samples. The CDR3 region: CASTIFAGELFF. The DNA reads TGTGCCAGCACCATCTTCGCCGGGGAGCTGTTTTTT.